This T cell receptor beta chain was captured in a study of response to subunit inactivated influenza vaccine. TCRdb re-analysed the RT-PCR reads in MiXCR, keeping a single row per CDR3 protein. The table lists 710,000 or so distinct CDR3 sequences, approximately 14% of them singletons. The CDR3 extends over 15 amino acids. Germline-derived CDR1 and CDR2 are MGHRA and YSYEKL. V lost 1 base and J 5 bases, leaving 11 bases between the germline ends. Study-level results: It was suggested by the authors that few new T cells are recruited by each seasonal influenza vaccination.

This clonotype was counted only a few times. Its antigen is unidentified. The sequence came from a man aged 45 to 65 who received an inactivated influenza vaccine. The material was PBMCs from blood, obtained approximately 12 days after vaccination. The V gene is TRBV4-1, the J gene TRBJ2-2; D possibly corresponds to TRBD1 (6 bases). The CDR3 here is CASSQGRGSTGELFF. As DNA, the CDR3 is TGCGCCAGCAGCCAAGGCAGGGGAAGTACCGGGGAGCTGTTTTTT.